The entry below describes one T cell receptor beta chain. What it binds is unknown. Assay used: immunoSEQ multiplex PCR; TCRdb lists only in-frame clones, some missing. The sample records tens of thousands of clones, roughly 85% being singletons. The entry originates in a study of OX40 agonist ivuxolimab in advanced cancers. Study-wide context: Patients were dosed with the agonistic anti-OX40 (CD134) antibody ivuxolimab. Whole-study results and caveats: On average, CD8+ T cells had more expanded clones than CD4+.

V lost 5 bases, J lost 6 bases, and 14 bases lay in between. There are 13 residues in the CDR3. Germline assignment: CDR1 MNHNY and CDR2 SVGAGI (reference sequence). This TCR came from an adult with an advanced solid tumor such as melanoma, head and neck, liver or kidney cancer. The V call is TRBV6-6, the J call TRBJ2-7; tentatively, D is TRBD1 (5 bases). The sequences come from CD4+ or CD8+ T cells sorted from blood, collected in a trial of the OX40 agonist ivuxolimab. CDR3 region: CASSRGPPSEQYF. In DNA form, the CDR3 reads TGTGCCAGCAGTAGGGGCCCCCCGAGCGAGCAGTACTTC.